This TCR beta chain was retrieved from a study of shared clonotypes between healthy human individuals. The study, taken as a whole, reports: Some clonotypes were shared by all four sorted-subset donors, while others were not shared. The non-shared ones had lower generation probabilities than the shared ones. On the whole, naive subsets had larger estimated richness than memory subsets had.

Investigators spread the genomic DNA of each subset evenly over several immunoSEQ plates. Sorted-subset replicate PCR reactions were performed with approximately 190 ng DNA, corresponding to some 32,000 T cell genomes. Clones were read by immunoSEQ multiplex PCR, and TCRdb kept only the in-frame ones, dropping some. The table lists about 2.2 million clones, roughly 91% of them singletons. Trimming removed 0 bases at V and 1 base at J, with 10 bases between. Germline V gene data show CDR1 as SGHDT and CDR2 as YYEEEE. The CDR3 sequence is 15 residues long. Turning to this clone: The antigen is undetermined.

CD8 cells classed as naive were CD45RO-negative and positively selected for CCR7, excluding terminally differentiated effector memory CD45RA+ cells. This receptor was identified in a man between 18 and 35 years old in good health. Some clones in this sample may be carry-over from other donors' samples. Sequencing input: naive CD8+ T cells from PBMCs. The J gene is TRBJ1-1, the V gene TRBV5-6; weak D call: TRBD1 (5 bases). The CDR3 is CASSLGPTGNTEAFF. The CDR3 DNA reads as TGTGCCAGCAGCTTGGGGCCAACAGGGAACACTGAAGCTTTCTTT.